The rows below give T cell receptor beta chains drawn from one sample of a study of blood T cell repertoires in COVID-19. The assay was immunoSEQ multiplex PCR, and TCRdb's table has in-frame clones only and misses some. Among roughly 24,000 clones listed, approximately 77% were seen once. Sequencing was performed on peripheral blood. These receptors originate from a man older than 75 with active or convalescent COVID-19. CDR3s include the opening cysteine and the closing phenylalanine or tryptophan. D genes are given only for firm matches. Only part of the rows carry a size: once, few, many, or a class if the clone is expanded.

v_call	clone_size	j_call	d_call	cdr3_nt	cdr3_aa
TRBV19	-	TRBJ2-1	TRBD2	TGTGCCAGTACCGCTAGCGGGAAATCCTACAATGAGCAGTTCTTC	CASTASGKSYNEQFF
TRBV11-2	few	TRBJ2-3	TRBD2	TGTGCCAGCAGCTTAGCCGGACTAGCGGGAAATACGCAGTATTTT	CASSLAGLAGNTQYF
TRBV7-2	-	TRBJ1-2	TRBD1	TGTGCCAGCAGCTGGACAGGGGGAGATGGCTACACCTTC	CASSWTGGDGYTF
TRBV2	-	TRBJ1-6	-	TGTGCCAGCAGTGAAATCGTAACCCTCCACTTT	CASSEIVTLHF
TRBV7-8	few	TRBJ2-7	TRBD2	TGTGCCAGCAGCTTAGTGGGAGGGATCCGCGAGCAGTACTTC	CASSLVGGIREQYF
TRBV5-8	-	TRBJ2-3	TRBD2	TGTGCCAGCAGCTTGGTGCGTCTAGCGGGAGTTGGAGATACGCAGTATTTT	CASSLVRLAGVGDTQYF
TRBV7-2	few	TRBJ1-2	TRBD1	TGTGCCAGCAGCAACCGGGACAGGGGAAGGTATGGCTACACCTTC	CASSNRDRGRYGYTF
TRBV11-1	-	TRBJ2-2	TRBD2	TGTGCCAGCCGCAAGCGGGGCCTTGGCACCGGGGAGCTGTTTTTT	CASRKRGLGTGELFF
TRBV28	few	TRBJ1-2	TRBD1	TGTGCCAGCAGTTCCTCGGACAGGGGGCGTATGGGCTACACCTTC	CASSSSDRGRMGYTF
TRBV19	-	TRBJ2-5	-	TGTGCCAGTAGTATTAATGCGGGCTCCCGGGAGACCCAGTACTTC	CASSINAGSRETQYF
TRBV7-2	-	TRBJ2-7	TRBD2	TGTGCCAGCAGCTTAGTAGCGGGACCGGGGTTATCCTACGAGCAGTACTTC	CASSLVAGPGLSYEQYF
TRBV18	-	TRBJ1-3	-	TGTGCCAGCTCACCTCAGGCAGGCCCCTCTGGAAACACCATATATTTT	CASSPQAGPSGNTIYF
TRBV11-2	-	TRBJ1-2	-	TGTGCCAGCAGCTCACAGGGTAACTATGGCTACACCTTC	CASSSQGNYGYTF
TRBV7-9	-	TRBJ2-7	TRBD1	TGTGCCAGCGGTCCTTACCCAGGGGGCTACGAGCAGTACTTC	CASGPYPGGYEQYF
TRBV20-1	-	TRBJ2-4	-	TGCAGTGCTAGTGGGGTAATCGGGCAGGGGAACATTCAGTACTTC	CSASGVIGQGNIQYF
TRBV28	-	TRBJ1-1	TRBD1	TGTGCCAGCAGACCGGACAGGTCGGTGTATACTGAAGCTTTCTTT	CASRPDRSVYTEAFF
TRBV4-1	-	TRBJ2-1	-	TGCGCCAGCAGCCAAGCGGTTAGCCCCCAGCGGACTTCCTACAATGAGCAGTTCTTC	CASSQAVSPQRTSYNEQFF
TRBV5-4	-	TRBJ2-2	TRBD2	TGTGCCAGCAGCTTGGGCGGGGGGGCCTTAGACACCGGGGAGCTGTTTTTT	CASSLGGGALDTGELFF
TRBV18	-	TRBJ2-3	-	TGTGCCAGCTCACCCCGGGCTGGGAGGTTGTATTTT	CASSPRAGRLYF
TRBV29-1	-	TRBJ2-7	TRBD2	TGCAGCGTTGGGGGGACTAGCGGGAGATCCTCCTACGAGCAGTACTTC	CSVGGTSGRSSYEQYF
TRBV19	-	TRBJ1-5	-	TGTGCCAGCAGGAACATGAGGACAGACAATCAGCCCCAGCATTTT	CASRNMRTDNQPQHF
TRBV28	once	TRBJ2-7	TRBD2	TGTGCCAGCAGCCCCGAGACTAGCGGGGATACCTACGAGCAGTACTTC	CASSPETSGDTYEQYF
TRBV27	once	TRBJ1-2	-	TGTGCCAGCAGTTTGTCGTCAGGGGCTCGTGGCTACACCTTC	CASSLSSGARGYTF